This T cell receptor (beta chain) came from a study of metastatic and nonmetastatic thyroid tumors. TCRdb reprocessed the PCR reads via MiXCR. The table lists more than 20,000 clones, 24% of them singletons. All patients were treatment-naive before thyroid surgery. This clone was counted many times. A much larger clone differs by one base, so this may be a read error. The CDR3 is made up of 14 amino acids. J lost 9 bases, V lost 1 base, and 6 bases had no gene match. Germline assignment: CDR1 SNHLY and CDR2 FYNNEI. The gene calls are TRBV2 and TRBJ2-1, with 7 bases that match TRBD2. Sequencing was done on a sample of tumor tissue. The receptor was isolated from a female donor with papillary thyroid cancer or a benign thyroid nodule (not recorded which). Some clones in this sample may be carry-over from other donors' samples. The CDR3 nucleotides read TGTGCCAGCAGTGAAGGCCCCGGGGGGAGTGAGCAGTTCTTC. Protein: CASSEGPGGSEQFF.